This T cell receptor (beta chain) was retrieved from a study of blood T cells in healthy people across ages. This clonotype was seen a few times. Isolation recovered at least 7 million PBMCs from every sample. A sample-barcoded 5' primer and a J-beta primer mix were used in a second PCR of about 7 to 12 cycles. From the 5' RACE reads, TCRdb called clonotypes with MiXCR, one entry per CDR3 protein. The sample records about 1.7 million distinct CDR3 sequences, roughly 30% being singletons. The V gene lost 4 bases and the J gene lost 4 bases, with 18 bases spanning the gap. This CDR3 has 16 residues. In germline, CDR1 is SGHRS, CDR2 YFSETQ.

The chain uses TRBV5-1 and TRBJ2-1; either TRBD1 or TRBD2 may supply D (5 bases each). The sample comprised blood. The TCR originated in a woman in her thirties in good health. The DNA of the CDR3 is TGCGCCAGCAGCCTTCTGAGGGGAACTTTATACAATGAGCAGTTCTTC. Amino acid sequence: CASSLLRGTLYNEQFF.